A selection of T cell receptor beta chains follows, all from one sample in a study of shared T cell receptors in the human thymus. The method was immunoSEQ multiplex PCR; TCRdb's version includes in-frame clones alone and lacks a portion of them. The sample yields about 400,000 clones, 95% seen once. The sample consisted of thymocytes. The receptor set was obtained from a human donor. Both conserved end residues are part of each CDR3. The D gene is left open where the match is weak. Where a row states a size, it is once, few, many or the class of an expanded clone; other rows omit it.

j_call: TRBJ2-7
clone_size: -
v_call: TRBV19
d_call: TRBD1
cdr3_nt: TGTGCCAGTAGTAGTGGGACAGGTAGTTCCTACGAGCAGTACTTC
cdr3_aa: CASSSGTGSSYEQYF

j_call: TRBJ2-7
clone_size: -
v_call: TRBV7-2
d_call: -
cdr3_nt: TGTGCCAGCAGCCCCACCCACAGCGACGAGCAGTACTTC
cdr3_aa: CASSPTHSDEQYF

j_call: TRBJ2-1
clone_size: -
v_call: TRBV4-2
d_call: -
cdr3_nt: TGTGCCAGCAGCCCCACTTGTGGCGGGATGGGGGATGAGCAGTTCTTC
cdr3_aa: CASSPTCGGMGDEQFF

j_call: TRBJ1-1
clone_size: -
v_call: TRBV27
d_call: -
cdr3_nt: TGTGCCAGCAGTTTCCGGGGGTCGAACACTGAAGCTTTCTTT
cdr3_aa: CASSFRGSNTEAFF

j_call: TRBJ2-4
clone_size: -
v_call: TRBV28
d_call: TRBD2
cdr3_nt: TGTGCCAGCAACCCGGGGAGGGCGACCAAAAACATTCAGTACTTC
cdr3_aa: CASNPGRATKNIQYF

j_call: TRBJ2-5
clone_size: -
v_call: TRBV27
d_call: -
cdr3_nt: TGTGCCAGCAGGGATGCGACTAGTTCGGGGGACCGAGAGACCCAGTACTTC
cdr3_aa: CASRDATSSGDRETQYF

j_call: TRBJ1-5
clone_size: -
v_call: TRBV19
d_call: -
cdr3_nt: TGTGCCAGTAGCAGGACAGCCCCTGATCGCAATCAGCCCCAGCATTTT
cdr3_aa: CASSRTAPDRNQPQHF

j_call: TRBJ2-1
clone_size: -
v_call: TRBV7-3
d_call: TRBD2
cdr3_nt: TGTGCCAGCAGCTTAGGGCCGGGACTAGCGGGAGGTGACAATGAGCAGTTCTTC
cdr3_aa: CASSLGPGLAGGDNEQFF

j_call: TRBJ2-1
clone_size: -
v_call: TRBV5-1
d_call: -
cdr3_nt: TGCGCCAGCAGCCCACCGACTAGCTACAATGAGCAGTTCTTC
cdr3_aa: CASSPPTSYNEQFF

j_call: TRBJ1-1
clone_size: -
v_call: TRBV25-1
d_call: TRBD1
cdr3_nt: TGTGCCAGCAGTGCAACAGGGGACCGCTCCAACACTGAAGCTTTCTTT
cdr3_aa: CASSATGDRSNTEAFF

j_call: TRBJ2-1
clone_size: -
v_call: TRBV10-3
d_call: -
cdr3_nt: TGTGCCATCACGGAAGGGATGTGGGATAGCGGCCGTTACAATGAGCAGTTCTTC
cdr3_aa: CAITEGMWDSGRYNEQFF

j_call: TRBJ2-2
clone_size: -
v_call: TRBV7-2
d_call: -
cdr3_nt: TGTGCCAGCAGCTTAAAGTCTCAGGCCAGGGACACCGGGGAGCTGTTTTTT
cdr3_aa: CASSLKSQARDTGELFF

j_call: TRBJ2-7
clone_size: -
v_call: TRBV5-8
d_call: TRBD2
cdr3_nt: TGTGCCAGCAGCTCCGGCGGGAGAGGCGCTAGCTCCTACGAGCAGTACTTC
cdr3_aa: CASSSGGRGASSYEQYF

j_call: TRBJ2-1
clone_size: -
v_call: TRBV28
d_call: -
cdr3_nt: TGTGCCAGCAGGGTCGGGACTCCAGGGGGCAATGAGCAGTTCTTC
cdr3_aa: CASRVGTPGGNEQFF

j_call: TRBJ1-2
clone_size: once
v_call: TRBV2
d_call: TRBD1
cdr3_nt: TGTGCCAGCAGTCCGAGGACAGGGGGCGGCTATGGCTACACCTTC
cdr3_aa: CASSPRTGGGYGYTF

j_call: TRBJ2-6
clone_size: -
v_call: TRBV4-2
d_call: -
cdr3_nt: TGTGCCAGCAGACCCCAGATCAGGGTCTCTGGGGCCAACGTCCTGACTTTC
cdr3_aa: CASRPQIRVSGANVLTF

j_call: TRBJ2-1
clone_size: -
v_call: TRBV7-9
d_call: -
cdr3_nt: TGTGCCAGCAGCCCCACGACCCGCCGGGGCCCAAATGAGCAGTTCTTC
cdr3_aa: CASSPTTRRGPNEQFF

j_call: TRBJ2-1
clone_size: -
v_call: TRBV21-1
d_call: -
cdr3_nt: TGTGCCAGCACCGAGATAGACCCCGACCCCTACAATGAGCAGTTCTTC
cdr3_aa: CASTEIDPDPYNEQFF

j_call: TRBJ1-2
clone_size: -
v_call: TRBV5-6
d_call: TRBD1
cdr3_nt: TGTGCCAGCAACAGGGACAGGGGGAACTATGGCTACACCTTC
cdr3_aa: CASNRDRGNYGYTF

j_call: TRBJ2-2
clone_size: -
v_call: TRBV21-1
d_call: -
cdr3_nt: TGTGCCAGCAGCAAAGCGCTGACAGCGAACACCGGGGAGCTGTTTTTT
cdr3_aa: CASSKALTANTGELFF

j_call: TRBJ2-7
clone_size: -
v_call: TRBV19
d_call: TRBD1
cdr3_nt: TGTGCCAGTAGGTGGGGACAGGGCCCCTCCCACGAGCAGTACTTC
cdr3_aa: CASRWGQGPSHEQYF